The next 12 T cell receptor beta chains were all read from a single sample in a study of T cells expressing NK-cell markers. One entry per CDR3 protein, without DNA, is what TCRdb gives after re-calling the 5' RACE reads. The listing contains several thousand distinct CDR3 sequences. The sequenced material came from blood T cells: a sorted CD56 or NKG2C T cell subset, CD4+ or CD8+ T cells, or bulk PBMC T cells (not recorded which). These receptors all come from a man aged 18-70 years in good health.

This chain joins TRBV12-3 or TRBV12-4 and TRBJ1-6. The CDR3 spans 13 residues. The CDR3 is CASSPQAGTPLHF.

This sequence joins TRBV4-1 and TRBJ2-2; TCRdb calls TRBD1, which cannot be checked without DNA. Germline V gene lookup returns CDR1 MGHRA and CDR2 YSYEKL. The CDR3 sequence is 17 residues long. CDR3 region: CASSPERDSLITGELFF.

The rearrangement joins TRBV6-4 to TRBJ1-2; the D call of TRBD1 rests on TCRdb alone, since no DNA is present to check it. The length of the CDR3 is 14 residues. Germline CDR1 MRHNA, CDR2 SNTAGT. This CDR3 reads CASSASGQHNGYTF.

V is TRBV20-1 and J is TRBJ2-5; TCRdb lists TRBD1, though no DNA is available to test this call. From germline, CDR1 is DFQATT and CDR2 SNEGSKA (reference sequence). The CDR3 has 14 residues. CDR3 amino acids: CSAREGTAHETQYF.

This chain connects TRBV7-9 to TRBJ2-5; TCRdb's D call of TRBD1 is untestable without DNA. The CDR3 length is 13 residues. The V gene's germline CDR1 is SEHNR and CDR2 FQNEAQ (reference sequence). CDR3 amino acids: CASTTTGQETQYF.

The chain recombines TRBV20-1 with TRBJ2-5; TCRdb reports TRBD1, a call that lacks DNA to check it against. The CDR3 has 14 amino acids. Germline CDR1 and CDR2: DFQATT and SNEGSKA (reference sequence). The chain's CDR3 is CSARGGGSSETQYF.

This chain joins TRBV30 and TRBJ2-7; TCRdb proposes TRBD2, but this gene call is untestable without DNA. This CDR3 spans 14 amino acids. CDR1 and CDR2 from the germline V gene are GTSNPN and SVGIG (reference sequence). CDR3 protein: CAWSAGTSFYEQYF.

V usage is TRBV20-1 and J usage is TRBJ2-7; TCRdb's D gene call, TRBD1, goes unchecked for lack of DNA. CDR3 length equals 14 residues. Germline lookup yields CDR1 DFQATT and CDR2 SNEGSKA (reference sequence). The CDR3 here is CSARGTGGFYEQYF.

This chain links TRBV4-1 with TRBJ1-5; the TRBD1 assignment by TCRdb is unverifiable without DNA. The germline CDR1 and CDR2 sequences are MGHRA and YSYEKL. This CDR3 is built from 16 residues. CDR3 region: CASSQTPTGGNQPQHF.

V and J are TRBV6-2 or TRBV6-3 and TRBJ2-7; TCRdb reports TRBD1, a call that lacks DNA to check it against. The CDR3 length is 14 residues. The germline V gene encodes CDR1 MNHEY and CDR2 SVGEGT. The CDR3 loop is CASSYQGASYEQYF.

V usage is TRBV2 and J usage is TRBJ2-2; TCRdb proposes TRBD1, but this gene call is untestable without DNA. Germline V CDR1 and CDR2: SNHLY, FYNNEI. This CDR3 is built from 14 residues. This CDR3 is CASSHLTPPGELFF. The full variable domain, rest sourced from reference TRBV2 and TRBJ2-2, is EPEVTQTPSHQVTQMGQEVILRCVPISNHLYFYWYRQILGQKVEFLVSFYNNEISEKSEIFDDQFSVERPDGSNFTLKIRSTKLEDSAMYFCASSHLTPPGELFFGEGSRLTVL.

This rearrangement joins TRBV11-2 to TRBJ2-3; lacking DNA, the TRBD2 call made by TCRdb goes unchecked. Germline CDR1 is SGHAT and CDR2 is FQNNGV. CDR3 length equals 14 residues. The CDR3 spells CASGGGARTDTQYF.